One and the same sample provided the 16 T cell receptor beta chains below, sequenced in a study of shared clonotypes between healthy human individuals. Profiled with immunoSEQ multiplex PCR; TCRdb holds only in-frame clones, not every one. The sample has about 960,000 clones, approximately 80% seen once; the top ten hold 1.5%. Sequencing used memory CD4+ T cells sorted from blood. Described subset: CD45RA-negative fraction. These receptors originate from a man aged 18 to 29 in good health.

The chain joins TRBV7-9 to TRBJ1-1, with TRBD1 as a possible D gene (5 bases). With 6 bases removed from V and 1 base from J, the gap between germline ends came to 12 bases. The CDR3 loop spans 14 amino acids. The germline gives CDR1 SEHNR, CDR2 FQNEAQ (reference sequence). CDR3 in amino acids: CASRGVLWNTEAFF. The CDR3 DNA sequence: TGTGCCAGCAGGGGGGTTCTTTGGAACACTGAAGCTTTCTTT. The whole variable domain, remainder taken from reference TRBV7-9 and TRBJ1-1, is DTGVSQNPRHKITKRGQNVTFRCDPISEHNRLYWYRQTLGQGPEFLTYFQNEAQLEKSRLLSDRFSAERPKGSFSTLEIQRTEQGDSAMYLCASRGVLWNTEAFFGQGTRLTVV.

The rearrangement uses TRBV29-1 and TRBJ1-4; 7 bases match TRBD1. CDR3 length: 13 residues. CDR1 and CDR2 (germline): SQVTM, ANQGSEA. Losses at the gene ends were 6 bases for V and 8 bases for J; bases not matched to a gene: 9. This CDR3 reads CSVFWTGREKLFF. Written as DNA, the CDR3 is TGCAGCGTCTTCTGGACAGGTAGAGAAAAACTGTTTTTT.

The V gene is TRBV28, the J gene TRBJ1-1, with D possibly being TRBD1 (5 bases). Germline lookup yields CDR1 MDHEN and CDR2 SYDVKM. The V end was cut by 8 bases, the J end by 0 bases, with 13 bases between. The CDR3 extends over 14 amino acids. The CDR3 spells CASRTGGVNTEAFF. The CDR3 coding sequence is TGTGCCAGCCGGACTGGGGGTGTGAACACTGAAGCTTTCTTT.

The genes are TRBV6-1 and TRBJ1-6; 7 nucleotides match TRBD1. Trimming at V came to 4 bases and at J to 13 bases, leaving 7 bases not matched to a gene. The CDR3 spans 13 residues. In germline, CDR1 is MNHNS, CDR2 SASEGT. The CDR3 DNA is TGTGCCAGCAGTGCGAACAGGGGTGCTCCCCTCCACTTT. This sequence encodes CASSANRGAPLHF.

The chain joins TRBV6-1 to TRBJ1-6; D remains ambiguous. V lost 7 bases and J lost 9, with 7 bases in between. This CDR3 spans 11 amino acids. From germline, CDR1 is MNHNS and CDR2 SASEGT. CDR3: CASNGGSPLHF. The DNA of the CDR3 is TGTGCCAGCAATGGAGGTTCACCCCTCCACTTT.

This sequence joins TRBV6-5 and TRBJ2-1, with 12 bases matching TRBD1. The CDR3 spans 16 residues. With V trimmed by 2 bases and J by 6 bases, 5 bases remained unmatched. The germline gives CDR1 MNHEY, CDR2 SVGAGI. Here the CDR3 reads CASSYLGTGGVNEQFF. The CDR3 bases are TGTGCCAGCAGTTACCTCGGGACAGGGGGCGTCAATGAGCAGTTCTTC.

This chain connects TRBV30 to TRBJ2-5; 8 bases are a match to TRBD1. The assigned J gene may be wrong: the sequence end matches TRBJ2-7 better. The CDR3 totals 17 residues. Germline-derived CDR1 and CDR2 are GTSNPN and SVGIG (reference sequence). Here the CDR3 reads CAWSGGQGAKIRYEQYF. The CDR3 DNA follows: TGTGCCTGGAGTGGAGGCCAGGGGGCGAAAATCCGCTACGAGCAGTACTTC.

The chain employs TRBV28 and TRBJ1-2; 10 bases align to TRBD1. The CDR3 extends over 15 amino acids. Germline-derived CDR1 and CDR2 are MDHEN and SYDVKM. V lost 4 bases, J lost 4 bases, and 6 bases stayed unmatched. DNA of the CDR3: TGTGCCAGCAGTTCACCGGGACAGGGGTTCTATGGCTACACCTTC. Protein: CASSSPGQGFYGYTF.

V is TRBV19 and J is TRBJ1-5; D is ambiguous. V was cut by 9 bases and J by 0 bases, with 15 bases left in between. CDR1 is LNHDA and CDR2 is SQIVND in the germline V gene (reference sequence). CDR3 length: 15 amino acids. The CDR3 nucleotides read TGTGCCAGCGCCCTGGGAGCTAATAGCAATCAGCCCCAGCATTTT. The encoded protein is CASALGANSNQPQHF.

The chain couples TRBV27 to TRBJ2-7; D is unresolved. The V end was cut by 1 base, the J end by 1 base, with 5 bases between. Germline CDR1 is MNHEY and CDR2 is SMNVEV (reference sequence). CDR3 length: 13 amino acids. In DNA, the CDR3 is TGTGCCAGCAGTTTATTCCCTTCCTACGAGCAGTACTTC. It translates to CASSLFPSYEQYF.

Written as DNA, the CDR3 is TGTGCCAGCAGTGGGACTAAGCGGGGGGGTCATGAGCAGTTCTTC. Residues: CASSGTKRGGHEQFF. The genes are TRBV28 and TRBJ2-1; 10 bases fit TRBD2. CDR1 MDHEN and CDR2 SYDVKM come from the germline V gene. The J segment lost 8 bases and the V segment lost 5 bases, leaving 9 bases of the junction unmatched. The CDR3 is made up of 15 amino acids.

The rearrangement links TRBV30 to TRBJ1-4; D is unclear. Trimming pared 0 bases from V and 2 bases from J, leaving 10 bases between. CDR1 is GTSNPN and CDR2 is SVGIG in the germline V gene (reference sequence). This CDR3 contains 15 residues. The CDR3 nucleotides are TGTGCCTGGAGTGTACTAGGGTCTACTAATGAAAAACTGTTTTTT. It specifies CAWSVLGSTNEKLFF. The full variable domain, with the rest looked up from reference TRBV30 and TRBJ1-4, is SQTIHQWPATLVQPVGSPLSLECTVEGTSNPNLYWYRQAAGRGLQLLFYSVGIGQISSEVPQNLSASRPQDRQFILSSKKLLLSDSGFYLCAWSVLGSTNEKLFFGSGTQLSVL.

About this clone itself: One end of the junction varies from germline; a read error may be responsible. V usage is TRBV6-5 and J usage is TRBJ1-1; D remains unclear. There are 12 residues in the CDR3. Looked up from germline, CDR1 is MNHEY and CDR2 is SVGAGI. CDR3 residues: CASSNSVRGAFF. CDR3 DNA: TGTGCCAGCAGTAACTCGGTGCGGGGAGCTTTCTTT.

This chain joins TRBV6-6 and TRBJ2-2; weak D call: TRBD1 (6 bases). CDR1 and CDR2 (germline): MNHNY, SVGAGI (reference sequence). Trimming took off 5 bases at V and 3 bases at J, with 7 bases between the two ends. This CDR3 is 13 amino acids long. The CDR3: CASSQGHTGELFF. Written as DNA, the CDR3 is TGTGCCAGCAGTCAGGGGCACACCGGGGAGCTGTTTTTT.

The chain carries TRBV5-1 and TRBJ2-2; possibly TRBD1 for D (5 bases). With 2 bases removed from V and 4 bases from J, the gap between germline ends came to 9 bases. Per germline, CDR1 SGHRS and CDR2 YFSETQ. The CDR3 loop spans 14 amino acids. CDR3 region: CASSLGASTGELFF. For the CDR3, the DNA is TGCGCCAGCAGCTTAGGGGCTTCCACCGGGGAGCTGTTTTTT.

This chain uses TRBV6-6 with TRBJ2-6; D unresolved. This CDR3 spans 13 amino acids. CDR1 MNHNY and CDR2 SVGAGI come from the germline V gene (reference sequence). V lost 10 bases to trimming and J lost 4 bases, with 11 bases between them. CDR3 DNA: TGTGCCACCTCGTCCCCCGGGGCCAACGTCCTGACTTTC. Translated, it gives CATSSPGANVLTF.